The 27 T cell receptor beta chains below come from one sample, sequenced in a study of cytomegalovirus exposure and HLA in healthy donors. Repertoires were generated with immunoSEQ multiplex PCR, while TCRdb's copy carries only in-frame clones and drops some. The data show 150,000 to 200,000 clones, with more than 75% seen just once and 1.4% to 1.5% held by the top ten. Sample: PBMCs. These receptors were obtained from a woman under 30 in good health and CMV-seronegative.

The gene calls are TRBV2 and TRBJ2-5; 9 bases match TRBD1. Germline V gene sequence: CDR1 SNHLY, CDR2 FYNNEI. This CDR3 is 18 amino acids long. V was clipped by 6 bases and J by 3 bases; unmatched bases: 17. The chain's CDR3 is CASSRPLTGGALEETQYF. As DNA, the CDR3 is TGTGCCAGCAGCCGACCGCTTACAGGGGGCGCTTTAGAAGAGACCCAGTACTTC.

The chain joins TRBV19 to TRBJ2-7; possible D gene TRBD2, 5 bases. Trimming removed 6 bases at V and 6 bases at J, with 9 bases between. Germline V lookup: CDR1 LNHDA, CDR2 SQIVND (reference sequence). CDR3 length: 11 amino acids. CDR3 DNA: TGTGCCAGTAGCAGAGAGGGCGAGCAGTACTTC. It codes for CASSREGEQYF.

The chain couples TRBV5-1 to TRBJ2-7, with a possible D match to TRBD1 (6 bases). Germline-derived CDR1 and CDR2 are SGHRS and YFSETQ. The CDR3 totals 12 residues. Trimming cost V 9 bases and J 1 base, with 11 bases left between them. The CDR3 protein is CANLQGSYEQYF. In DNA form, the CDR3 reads TGCGCCAACCTACAGGGATCCTACGAGCAGTACTTC. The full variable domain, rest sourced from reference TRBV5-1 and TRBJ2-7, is KAGVTQTPRYLIKTRGQQVTLSCSPISGHRSVSWYQQTPGQGLQFLFEYFSETQRNKGNFPGRFSGRQFSNSRSEMNVSTLELGDSALYLCANLQGSYEQYFGPGTRLTVT.

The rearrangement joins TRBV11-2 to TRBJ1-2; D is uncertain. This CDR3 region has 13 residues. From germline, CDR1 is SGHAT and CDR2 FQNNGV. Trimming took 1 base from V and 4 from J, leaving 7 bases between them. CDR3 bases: TGTGCCAGCAGCTTAGGGGCAGGCTATGGCTACACCTTC. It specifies CASSLGAGYGYTF.

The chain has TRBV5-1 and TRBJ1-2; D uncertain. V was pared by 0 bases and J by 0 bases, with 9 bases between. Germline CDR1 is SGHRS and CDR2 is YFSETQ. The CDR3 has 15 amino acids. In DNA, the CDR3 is TGCGCCAGCAGCTTGGCCCAGGTCGCTAACTATGGCTACACCTTC. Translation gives CASSLAQVANYGYTF.

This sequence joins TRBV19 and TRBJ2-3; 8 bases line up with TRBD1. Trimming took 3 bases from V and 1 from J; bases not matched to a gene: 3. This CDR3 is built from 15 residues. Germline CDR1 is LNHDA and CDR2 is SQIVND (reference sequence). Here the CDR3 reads CASSMSGQGTDTQYF. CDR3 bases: TGTGCCAGTAGTATGTCGGGACAGGGCACAGATACGCAGTATTTT.

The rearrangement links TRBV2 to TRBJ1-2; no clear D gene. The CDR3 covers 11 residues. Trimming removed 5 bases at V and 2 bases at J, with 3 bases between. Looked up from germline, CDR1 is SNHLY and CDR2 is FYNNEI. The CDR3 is CASSPNYGYTF. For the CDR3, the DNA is TGTGCCAGCAGTCCGAACTATGGCTACACCTTC.

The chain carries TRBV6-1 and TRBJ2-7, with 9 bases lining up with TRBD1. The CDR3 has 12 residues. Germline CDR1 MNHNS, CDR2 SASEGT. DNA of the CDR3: TGTGCTCTAAACAGGGGGCCGGACGAGCAGTACTTC. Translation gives CALNRGPDEQYF.

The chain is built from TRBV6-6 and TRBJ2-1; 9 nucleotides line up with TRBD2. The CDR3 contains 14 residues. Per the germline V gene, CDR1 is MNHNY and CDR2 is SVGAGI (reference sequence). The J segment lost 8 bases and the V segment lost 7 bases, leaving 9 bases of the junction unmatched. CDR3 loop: CASKAGGPVDEQFF. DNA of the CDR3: TGTGCCAGCAAGGCGGGAGGGCCGGTGGATGAGCAGTTCTTC.

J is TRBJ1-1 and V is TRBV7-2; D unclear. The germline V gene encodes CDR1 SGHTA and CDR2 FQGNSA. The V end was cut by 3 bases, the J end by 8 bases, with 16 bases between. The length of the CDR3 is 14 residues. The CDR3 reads CASSFRKDSSEAFF. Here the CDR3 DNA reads TGTGCCAGCAGCTTCAGAAAAGACTCCTCCGAAGCTTTCTTT.

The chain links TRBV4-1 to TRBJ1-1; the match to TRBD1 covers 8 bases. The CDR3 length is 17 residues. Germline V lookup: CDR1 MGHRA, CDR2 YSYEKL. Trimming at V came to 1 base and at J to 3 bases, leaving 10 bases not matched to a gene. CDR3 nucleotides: TGCGCCAGCAGCCAAGTTGAGGCAGGGGGCCTGGACACTGAAGCTTTCTTT. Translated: CASSQVEAGGLDTEAFF.

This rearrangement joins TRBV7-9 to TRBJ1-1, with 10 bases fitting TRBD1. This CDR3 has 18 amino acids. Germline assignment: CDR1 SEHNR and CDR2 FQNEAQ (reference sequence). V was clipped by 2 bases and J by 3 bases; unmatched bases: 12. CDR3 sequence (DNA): TGTGCCAGCAGCTTACGCGGGACAGGGGTTATTGGGGACACTGAAGCTTTCTTT. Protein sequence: CASSLRGTGVIGDTEAFF.

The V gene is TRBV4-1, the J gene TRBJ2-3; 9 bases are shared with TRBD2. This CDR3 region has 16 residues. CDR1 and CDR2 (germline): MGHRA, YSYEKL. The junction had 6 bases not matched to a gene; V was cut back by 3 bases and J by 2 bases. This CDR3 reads CASSHLTSGLTDTQYF. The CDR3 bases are TGCGCCAGCAGCCACCTGACTAGCGGACTCACAGATACGCAGTATTTT.

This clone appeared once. CDR3 nucleotides: TGTGCCAGCAGGAGAGGGGGGGGTTCCTACAATGAGCAGTTCTTC. As protein: CASRRGGGSYNEQFF. This chain connects TRBV6-5 to TRBJ2-1, with a possible D match to TRBD2 (7 bases). Germline CDR1 and CDR2: MNHEY and SVGAGI. This CDR3 has 15 amino acids. Trimming stripped 6 bases from V and 1 base from J, with 13 bases between.

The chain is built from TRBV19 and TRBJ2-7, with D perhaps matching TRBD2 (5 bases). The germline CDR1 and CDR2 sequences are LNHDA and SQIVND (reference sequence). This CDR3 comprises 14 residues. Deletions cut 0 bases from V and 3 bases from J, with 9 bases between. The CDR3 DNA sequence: TGTGCCAGTAGTATAGATTCGGGGATCTACGAGCAGTACTTC. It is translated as CASSIDSGIYEQYF.

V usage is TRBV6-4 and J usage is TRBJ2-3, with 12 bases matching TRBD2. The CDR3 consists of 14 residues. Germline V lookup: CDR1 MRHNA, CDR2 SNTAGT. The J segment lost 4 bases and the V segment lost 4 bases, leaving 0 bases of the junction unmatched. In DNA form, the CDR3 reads TGTGCCAGCAGTGGACTAGCGGGAGCAGATACGCAGTATTTT. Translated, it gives CASSGLAGADTQYF.

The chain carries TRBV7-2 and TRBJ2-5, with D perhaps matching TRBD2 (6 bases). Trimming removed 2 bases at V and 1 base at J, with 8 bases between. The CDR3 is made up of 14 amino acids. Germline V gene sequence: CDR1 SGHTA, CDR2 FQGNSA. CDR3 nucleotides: TGTGCCAGCAGCTTACAGCGGGCCCAAGAGACCCAGTACTTC. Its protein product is CASSLQRAQETQYF.

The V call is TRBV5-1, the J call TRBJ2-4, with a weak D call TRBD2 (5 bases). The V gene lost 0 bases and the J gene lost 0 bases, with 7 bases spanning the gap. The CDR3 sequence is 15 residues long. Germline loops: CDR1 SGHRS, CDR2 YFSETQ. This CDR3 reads CASSLAGVAKNIQYF. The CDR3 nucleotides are TGCGCCAGCAGCTTGGCCGGGGTAGCCAAAAACATTCAGTACTTC. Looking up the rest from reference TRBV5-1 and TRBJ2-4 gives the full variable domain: KAGVTQTPRYLIKTRGQQVTLSCSPISGHRSVSWYQQTPGQGLQFLFEYFSETQRNKGNFPGRFSGRQFSNSRSEMNVSTLELGDSALYLCASSLAGVAKNIQYFGAGTRLSVL.

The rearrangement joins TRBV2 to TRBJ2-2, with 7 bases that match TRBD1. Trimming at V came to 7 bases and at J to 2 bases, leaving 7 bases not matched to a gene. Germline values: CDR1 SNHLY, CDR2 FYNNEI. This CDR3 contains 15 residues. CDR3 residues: CASNPGDRNTGELFF. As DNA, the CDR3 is TGTGCCAGCAACCCAGGGGACAGAAACACCGGGGAGCTGTTTTTT.

For the CDR3, the DNA is TGCGCCAGCAGCCCCGGAGAGCCAGCGGGGGGGAGCACAGATACGCAGTATTTT. Protein sequence: CASSPGEPAGGSTDTQYF. This chain links TRBV4-1 with TRBJ2-3; 10 bases map to TRBD2. V shed 4 bases and J 0 bases; nucleotides not matched to a gene: 10. The CDR3 sequence is 18 residues long. The germline gives CDR1 MGHRA, CDR2 YSYEKL.

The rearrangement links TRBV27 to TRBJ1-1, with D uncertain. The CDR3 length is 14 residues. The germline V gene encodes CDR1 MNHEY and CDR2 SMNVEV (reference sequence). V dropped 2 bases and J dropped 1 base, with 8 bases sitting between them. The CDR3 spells CASSLRRQNTEAFF. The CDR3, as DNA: TGTGCCAGCAGTTTAAGAAGACAGAACACTGAAGCTTTCTTT.

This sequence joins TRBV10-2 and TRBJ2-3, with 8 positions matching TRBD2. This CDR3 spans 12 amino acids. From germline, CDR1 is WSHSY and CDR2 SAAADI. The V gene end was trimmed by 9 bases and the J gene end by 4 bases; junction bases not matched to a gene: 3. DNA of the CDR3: TGCGCCAGTCGAGCGGGAGCAGATACGCAGTATTTT. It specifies CASRAGADTQYF.

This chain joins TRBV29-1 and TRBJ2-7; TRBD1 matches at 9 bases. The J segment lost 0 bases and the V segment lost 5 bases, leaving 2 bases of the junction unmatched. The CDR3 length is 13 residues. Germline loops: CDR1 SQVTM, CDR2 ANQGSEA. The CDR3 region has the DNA TGCAGCGTTAGGACAGGGGTCTCCTACGAGCAGTACTTC. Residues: CSVRTGVSYEQYF.

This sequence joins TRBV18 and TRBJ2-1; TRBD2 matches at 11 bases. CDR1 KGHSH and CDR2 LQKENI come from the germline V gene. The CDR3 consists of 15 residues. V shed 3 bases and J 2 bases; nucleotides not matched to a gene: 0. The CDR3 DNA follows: TGTGCCAGCTCACCTAGCGGGAGGGCCTACAATGAGCAGTTCTTC. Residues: CASSPSGRAYNEQFF.

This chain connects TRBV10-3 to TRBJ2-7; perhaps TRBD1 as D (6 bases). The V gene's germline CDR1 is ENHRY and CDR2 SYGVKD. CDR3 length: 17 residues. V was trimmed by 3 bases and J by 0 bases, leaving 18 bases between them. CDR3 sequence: CAISDSGTIRNSYEQYF. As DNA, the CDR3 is TGTGCCATCAGTGACTCCGGGACAATCAGGAACTCCTACGAGCAGTACTTC.

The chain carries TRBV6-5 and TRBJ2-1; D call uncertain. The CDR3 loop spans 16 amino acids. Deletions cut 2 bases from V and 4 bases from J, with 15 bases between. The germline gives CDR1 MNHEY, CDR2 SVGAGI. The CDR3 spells CASSYPTPARYNEQFF. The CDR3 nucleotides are TGTGCCAGCAGTTACCCGACTCCTGCACGGTACAATGAGCAGTTCTTC.

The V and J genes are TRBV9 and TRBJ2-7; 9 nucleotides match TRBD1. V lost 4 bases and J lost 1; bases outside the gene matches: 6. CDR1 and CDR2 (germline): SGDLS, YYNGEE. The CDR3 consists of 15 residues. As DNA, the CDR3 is TGTGCCAGCAGCCCCCACGGACAGGGGTCCTACGAGCAGTACTTC. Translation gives CASSPHGQGSYEQYF.